These T cell receptor beta chains were read from a single sample in a study of cytomegalovirus exposure and HLA in healthy donors. The assay was immunoSEQ multiplex PCR, and TCRdb's table has in-frame clones only and misses some. The data contain 150,000 to 200,000 clones, approximately 85% of them singletons. The sample taken for sequencing was PBMCs. These receptors came from a woman aged 50 to 65 in good health and CMV-seronegative. CDR3s include the opening cysteine and the closing phenylalanine or tryptophan. D genes are given only for firm matches. Expanded clones get a size class; other rows say once, few or many, or leave the size out.

TGTGCCAGCAGCTTGGAAGCGATAGTGTCCTACAATGAGCAGTTCTTC	CASSLEAIVSYNEQFF	NA	NA	TRBV5-6	TRBJ2-1
TGTGCCACCTCAGCCGGGACAGCAACCTACGAGCAGTACTTC	CATSAGTATYEQYF	NA	TRBD1	TRBV19	TRBJ2-7
TGTGCCTGGAGACCGGACAGGGAATTCCCTGAAGCTTTCTTT	CAWRPDREFPEAFF	NA	TRBD1	TRBV30	TRBJ1-1
TGTGCCAGTACTCCATCGAGAGGGGGAAACATTCAGTACTTC	CASTPSRGGNIQYF	NA	NA	TRBV19	TRBJ2-4
TGTGCCAGCGAACCGGGACAAGAAGCCTTCGGTAGCAATCAGCCCCAGCATTTT	CASEPGQEAFGSNQPQHF	NA	NA	TRBV10-3	TRBJ1-5
TGTGCCAGCAGGACAGGCTGGGGTCAGCCCCAGCATTTT	CASRTGWGQPQHF	NA	NA	TRBV6-5	TRBJ1-5
TGTGCCAGCAGCCACCCCGACAGGGGCAATGAGCAGTTCTTC	CASSHPDRGNEQFF	NA	TRBD1	TRBV4-2	TRBJ2-1
TGTGCCAGCAGCTTAGACCCCGGGATAGCAGATACGCAGTATTTT	CASSLDPGIADTQYF	few	NA	TRBV7-6	TRBJ2-3
TGCGCCAGCAGCCAAGAGGACAGATCTAAAGAGACCCAGTACTTC	CASSQEDRSKETQYF	NA	NA	TRBV4-1	TRBJ2-5
TGTGCCAGCCCGACGGGTGAGGGAAACACCATATATTTT	CASPTGEGNTIYF	NA	NA	TRBV18	TRBJ1-3
TGTGCCAGCAGTTTTGGCAGGGTTAACTATGGCTACACCTTC	CASSFGRVNYGYTF	NA	NA	TRBV27	TRBJ1-2
TGTGCCAGCAGCTTAGAGGGTTGGACTAGCTCCTACAATGAGCAGTTCTTC	CASSLEGWTSSYNEQFF	NA	TRBD2	TRBV11-2	TRBJ2-1
TGTGCCAGCAGTTACTCAGCGGGAACTCCCAGGGAGCAGTTCTTC	CASSYSAGTPREQFF	NA	TRBD2	TRBV6-6	TRBJ2-1
TGTGCCAGGGATAGTCACGTCACAGGCCTGGTAGATCGGCCCAACTATGGCTACACCTTC	CARDSHVTGLVDRPNYGYTF	once	NA	TRBV6-4	TRBJ1-2
TGTGCCAGCCTCCGGCAGGGGAATGAAAAACTGTTTTTT	CASLRQGNEKLFF	NA	NA	TRBV2	TRBJ1-4
TGTGCCAGCAGTTACGGCGGGAGTGGCGCAGATACGCAGTATTTT	CASSYGGSGADTQYF	NA	TRBD2	TRBV6-5	TRBJ2-3
TGTGCCAGCAGCGCAGCGGGGGGTAGCACAGATACGCAGTATTTT	CASSAAGGSTDTQYF	NA	TRBD2	TRBV9	TRBJ2-3
TGTGCCACCCGGGGACAGGGACTACACGAGCAGTACTTC	CATRGQGLHEQYF	NA	TRBD1	TRBV6-1	TRBJ2-7
TGTGCCATCGCGGGACAGGGGAGAACCGGGGAGCTGTTTTTT	CAIAGQGRTGELFF	NA	TRBD1	TRBV10-3	TRBJ2-2
TGTGCCAGCAGCCAAGTTACCCTAAAGACAGGAGCTAACTATGGCTACACCTTC	CASSQVTLKTGANYGYTF	NA	NA	TRBV14	TRBJ1-2
TGTTCCAGCAGCTTAGAAAGCCTGAACACTGAAGCTTTCTTT	CSSSLESLNTEAFF	NA	NA	TRBV7-9	TRBJ1-1
TGCAGCGTTGGGGGACTAGCGCTCTACAATGAGCAGTTCTTC	CSVGGLALYNEQFF	NA	TRBD2	TRBV29-1	TRBJ2-1
TGTGCCAGCAGTCCTCCCAGAGGGAATGAGCAGTTCTTC	CASSPPRGNEQFF	NA	NA	TRBV7-9	TRBJ2-1
TGTGCCAGCTCACGAACGGGACAGGGGGCGTATGAAAAACTGTTTTTT	CASSRTGQGAYEKLFF	NA	TRBD1	TRBV18	TRBJ1-4
TGCGCCAGCAGCTCAGGGGGAGAGGCTTTCTTT	CASSSGGEAFF	NA	TRBD1	TRBV5-1	TRBJ1-1
TGTGCCAGCAGAGTGGGGGGGGCCCCCAATGAAAAACTGTTTTTT	CASRVGGAPNEKLFF	NA	NA	TRBV7-2	TRBJ1-4
TGCGCCAGCAGCCCACTAGCCTACAATGAGCAGTTCTTC	CASSPLAYNEQFF	NA	NA	TRBV4-1	TRBJ2-1
TGTGCCAGCGGGACTCTGGGTGGGAGCAATCAGCCCCAGCATTTT	CASGTLGGSNQPQHF	once	NA	TRBV6-1	TRBJ1-5
TGTGCCAGCAGCTCTCGGACTAGCGGGAGTCATCCGAGCTCCTACAATGAGCAGTTCTTC	CASSSRTSGSHPSSYNEQFF	NA	TRBD2	TRBV7-8	TRBJ2-1
TGTGCCAGCAGCCAAGGTCTGGCGGGGAGCTTCAGCTATGGCTACACCTTC	CASSQGLAGSFSYGYTF	NA	NA	TRBV14	TRBJ1-2
TGTGCCAGCAGCCAGGGGGCTCCGGGCTACACCTTC	CASSQGAPGYTF	NA	TRBD1	TRBV28	TRBJ1-2
TGTGCCAGCAGTGGGACGGGACTAGCGGGAGTGGGAGGGGAGCTGTTTTTT	CASSGTGLAGVGGELFF	NA	TRBD2	TRBV2	TRBJ2-2
TGTGCCAGCAGCCCATTCGGCGGGGGCTACAATGAGCAGTTCTTC	CASSPFGGGYNEQFF	NA	TRBD2	TRBV7-3	TRBJ2-1
TGTGCCAACACGAGGGAAAAACTGTTTTTT	CANTREKLFF	few	NA	TRBV27	TRBJ1-4
TGCGCCAGCAGCTTTCAGGGGGCTCTAGACGAGCAGTACTTC	CASSFQGALDEQYF	NA	TRBD1	TRBV5-1	TRBJ2-7
TGTGCCAGCAGCTTTCAGCCGGGACTAGCTTCTAGCGAGCAGTACTTC	CASSFQPGLASSEQYF	NA	TRBD2	TRBV7-2	TRBJ2-7
TGTGCCAGCAGTGAAGTACTAGCGGTTAATGAGCAGTTCTTC	CASSEVLAVNEQFF	NA	TRBD2	TRBV2	TRBJ2-1
TGCAGCACTCTGGGATGGGGGGAGGGCCCCGGGGAGCTGTTTTTT	CSTLGWGEGPGELFF	NA	TRBD2	TRBV29-1	TRBJ2-2